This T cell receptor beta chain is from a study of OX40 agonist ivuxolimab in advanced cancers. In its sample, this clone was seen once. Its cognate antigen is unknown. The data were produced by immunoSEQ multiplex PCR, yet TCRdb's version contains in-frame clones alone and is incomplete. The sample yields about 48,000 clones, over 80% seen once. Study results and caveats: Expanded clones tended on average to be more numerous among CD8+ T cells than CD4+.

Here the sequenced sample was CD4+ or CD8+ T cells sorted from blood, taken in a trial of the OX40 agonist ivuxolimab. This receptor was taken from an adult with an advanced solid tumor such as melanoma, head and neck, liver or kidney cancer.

CDR3 bases: TGCGCCAGCAGCCATGGACAGGGTAAGGACTATGGCTACACCTTC. This encodes CASSHGQGKDYGYTF. The chain has TRBV4-3 and TRBJ1-2, with 8 bases fitting TRBD1. Germline lookup yields CDR1 LGHNA and CDR2 YSLEER. V was pared by 3 bases and J by 3 bases, with 6 bases of the junction left unmatched. The CDR3 is 15 amino acids.